This TCR beta chain was documented in a study of long-term antiretroviral therapy in people with HIV. Concerning this clone: Its antigen is still unknown.

This CDR3 is built from 15 residues. The germline V and J ends were trimmed by 4 bases and 0 bases, with 11 bases remaining between them. The germline CDR1 and CDR2 sequences are SGHTA and FQGTGA. Study results and caveats: Against controls, HIV repertoires showed narrower ranges of CDR3 length.

The immunoSEQ assay was v3.0, run at survey level. Generated by immunoSEQ multiplex PCR, the TCRdb table keeps only in-frame clones and is missing some. The table records around 20,000 clones, 76% of them present only once. Among participants with HIV, every one received treatment in the United States. Each sample contained 1-10 million cryopreserved PBMC, thawed before DNA extraction. This clonotype was sampled from a woman in her forties or fifties with HIV. The sample here was unsorted PBMCs, taken 0.5 years before starting antiretroviral therapy. The chain links TRBV7-3 to TRBJ2-3; no firm D call. CDR3 nucleotides: TGTGCCAGCAGCTCCCTCCCTTCTAGCACAGATACGCAGTATTTT. Translation: CASSSLPSSTDTQYF.